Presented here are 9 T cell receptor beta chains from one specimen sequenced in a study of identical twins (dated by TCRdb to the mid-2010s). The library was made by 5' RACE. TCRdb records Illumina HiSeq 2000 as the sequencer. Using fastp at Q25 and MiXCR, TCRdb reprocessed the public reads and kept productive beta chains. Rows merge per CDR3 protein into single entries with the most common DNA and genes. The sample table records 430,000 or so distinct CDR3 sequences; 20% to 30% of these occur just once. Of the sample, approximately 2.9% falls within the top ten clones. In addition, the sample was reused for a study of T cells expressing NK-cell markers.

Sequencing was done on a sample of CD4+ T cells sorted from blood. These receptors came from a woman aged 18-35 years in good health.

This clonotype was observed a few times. The CDR3 DNA reads as TGTGCCAGCAGTGGGGCAGGTGAAATCGGGAACACTGAAGCTTTCTTT. It yields the protein CASSGAGEIGNTEAFF. The chain employs TRBV25-1 and TRBJ1-1; D is undetermined. The ends were cut back, 4 bases at V and 1 base at J, with 16 bases in the middle. This CDR3 contains 16 residues. In germline, CDR1 is MGHDK, CDR2 SYGVNS.

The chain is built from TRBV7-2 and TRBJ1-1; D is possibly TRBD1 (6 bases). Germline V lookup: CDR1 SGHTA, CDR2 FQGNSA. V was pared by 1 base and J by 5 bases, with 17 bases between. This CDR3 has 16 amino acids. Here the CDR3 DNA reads TGTGCCAGCAGCTTAGACCCAGGGGCGCCTCGGACTGAAGCTTTCTTT. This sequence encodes CASSLDPGAPRTEAFF.

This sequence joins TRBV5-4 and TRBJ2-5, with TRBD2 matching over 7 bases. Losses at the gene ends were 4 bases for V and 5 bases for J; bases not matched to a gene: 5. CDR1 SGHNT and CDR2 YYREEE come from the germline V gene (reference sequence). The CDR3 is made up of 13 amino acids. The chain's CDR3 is CASSGAGRETQYF. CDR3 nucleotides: TGTGCCAGCAGCGGGGCCGGGAGGGAGACCCAGTACTTC.

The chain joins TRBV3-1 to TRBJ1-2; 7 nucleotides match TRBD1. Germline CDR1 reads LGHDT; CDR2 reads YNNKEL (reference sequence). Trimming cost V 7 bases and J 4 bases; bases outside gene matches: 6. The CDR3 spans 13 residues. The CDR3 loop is CASTANRGYGYTF. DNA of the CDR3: TGTGCCAGCACTGCAAACAGGGGCTATGGCTACACCTTC.

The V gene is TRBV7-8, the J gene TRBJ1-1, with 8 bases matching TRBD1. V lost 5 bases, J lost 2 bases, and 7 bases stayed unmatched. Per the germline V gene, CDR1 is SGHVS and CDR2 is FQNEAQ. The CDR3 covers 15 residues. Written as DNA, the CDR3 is TGTGCCAGCAGCCTACAGACAGGGGAAAACACTGAAGCTTTCTTT. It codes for CASSLQTGENTEAFF.

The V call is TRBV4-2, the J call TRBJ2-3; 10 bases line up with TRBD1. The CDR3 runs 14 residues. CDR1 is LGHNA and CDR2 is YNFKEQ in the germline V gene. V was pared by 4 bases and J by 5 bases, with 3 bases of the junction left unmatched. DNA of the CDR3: TGTGCCAGCAGCCGAGGACAGGGGGTAGATACGCAGTATTTT. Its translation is CASSRGQGVDTQYF.

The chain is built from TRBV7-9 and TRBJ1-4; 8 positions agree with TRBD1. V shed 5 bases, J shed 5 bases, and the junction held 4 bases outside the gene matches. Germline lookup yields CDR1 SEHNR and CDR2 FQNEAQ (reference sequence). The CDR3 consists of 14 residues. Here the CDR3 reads CASSNRTGNEKLFF. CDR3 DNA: TGTGCCAGCAGCAATCGGACAGGGAATGAAAAACTGTTTTTT.

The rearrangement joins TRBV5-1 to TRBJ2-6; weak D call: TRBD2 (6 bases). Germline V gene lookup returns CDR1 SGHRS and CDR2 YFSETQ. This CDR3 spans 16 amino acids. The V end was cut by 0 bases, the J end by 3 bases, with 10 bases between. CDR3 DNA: TGCGCCAGCAGCTTGGCTCGCGGGAATGGGGCCAACGTCCTGACTTTC. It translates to CASSLARGNGANVLTF. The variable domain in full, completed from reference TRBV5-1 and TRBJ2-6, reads KAGVTQTPRYLIKTRGQQVTLSCSPISGHRSVSWYQQTPGQGLQFLFEYFSETQRNKGNFPGRFSGRQFSNSRSEMNVSTLELGDSALYLCASSLARGNGANVLTFGAGSRLTVL.

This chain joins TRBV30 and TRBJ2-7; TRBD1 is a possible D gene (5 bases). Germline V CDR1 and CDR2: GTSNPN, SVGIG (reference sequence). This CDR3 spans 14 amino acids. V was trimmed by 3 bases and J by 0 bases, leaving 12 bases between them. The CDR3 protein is CAWSGPGSSYEQYF. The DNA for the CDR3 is TGTGCCTGGAGCGGTCCAGGGTCCTCCTACGAGCAGTACTTC.